The sequence of this TCR beta chain was determined in a study of T cell changes during pregnancy in multiple sclerosis. The protocol was immunoSEQ multiplex PCR, while the TCRdb copy is restricted to in-frame clones and leaves out a portion. The table lists over 35,000 clones, around 90% of them singletons. Germline CDR1 LNHNV, CDR2 YYDKDF (reference sequence). This CDR3 spans 15 amino acids. Trimming at V came to 0 bases and at J to 7 bases, leaving 6 bases not matched to a gene. The gene calls are TRBV15 and TRBJ2-1, with 7 bases identical to TRBD1. The sequenced sample was CD4+ T cells from peripheral blood mononuclear cells, obtained in the third trimester of pregnancy. The receptor's source is a female donor with multiple sclerosis, enrolled in a pregnancy study. The CDR3, as DNA: TGTGCCACCAGCAGAGATTCAAACAGGGGTAATGAGCAGTTCTTC. Translated: CATSRDSNRGNEQFF.